This T cell receptor (beta chain) emerged from a study of OX40 agonist ivuxolimab in advanced cancers. This clone appeared once. At one end, the junction sequence differs from germline, possibly due to a read error. Germline assignment: CDR1 SSHAT and CDR2 FNYEAQ (reference sequence). This CDR3 comprises 15 residues. Using immunoSEQ multiplex PCR, the repertoire was profiled, and TCRdb retains in-frame clones only, with some absent. The sample has about 18,000 clones; around four fifths are singletons. Autoimmune disease history or systemic immunosuppression led to patient exclusion. At baseline, cycle 4 day 1, and cycle 7 day 1, blood was sampled.

Material: CD4+ or CD8+ T cells sorted from blood, obtained in a trial of the OX40 agonist ivuxolimab. This sequence was found in an adult with an advanced solid tumor such as melanoma, head and neck, liver or kidney cancer. V is TRBV7-7 and J is TRBJ2-3; 9 nucleotides align to TRBD2. CDR3 nucleotides: TGTGCTAGCAGCCTTAGCGGGAGAGGGACCGATACGCAGTATTTT. Translated, it gives CASSLSGRGTDTQYF. Filled out from reference TRBV7-7 and TRBJ2-3, the complete variable domain reads GAGVSQSPRYKVTKRGQDVTLRCDPISSHATLYWYQQALGQGPEFLTYFNYEAQPDKSGLPSDRFSAERPEGSISTLTIQRTEQRDSAMYRCASSLSGRGTDTQYFGPGTRLTVL.